Listed here are 26 T cell receptor beta chains from one sample, sequenced in a study of T cells in Graves' hyperthyroidism and ophthalmopathy. The CDR3 regions of TCR beta were amplified from RNA transcripts. Carried out on the TCR CDR3, a first-round RT-PCR used the HTBI primer set. TCRdb independently ran MiXCR on the multiplex PCR reads; one entry per CDR3 protein. This table has hundreds of thousands of distinct CDR3 sequences, 14% appearing once. Sequenced sample: blood. These receptors all come from a woman in her late teens or twenties with Graves' hyperthyroidism.

This clonotype was counted a few times. CDR3 amino acids: CSAPELSQETQYF. CDR3 coding DNA: TGCAGTGCTCCCGAACTTTCCCAAGAGACCCAGTACTTC. The chain joins TRBV20-1 to TRBJ2-5, with D hard to call. V lost 5 bases and J 1 base, leaving 11 bases between the germline ends. Germline V gene lookup returns CDR1 DFQATT and CDR2 SNEGSKA (reference sequence). The CDR3 is made up of 13 amino acids.

J is TRBJ2-7 and V is TRBV27; D gene uncertain. Trimming cost V 0 bases and J 4 bases, with 7 bases left between them. The CDR3 is 13 amino acids. CDR1 is MNHEY, CDR2 SMNVEV, per germline (reference sequence). The chain's CDR3 is CASSLSGQYEQYF. The CDR3 coding sequence is TGTGCCAGCAGTTTATCAGGGCAGTACGAGCAGTACTTC.

This clonotype was seen ten or more times. The J gene is TRBJ2-1, the V gene TRBV7-6, with 8 bases lining up with TRBD2. In germline, CDR1 is SGHVS, CDR2 FNYEAQ. Unmatched junction bases numbered 12, after V lost 4 bases and J lost 4 bases. This CDR3 spans 17 amino acids. CDR3: CASSSPLLAGRYNEQFF. CDR3 nucleotides: TGTGCCAGCAGCTCGCCCCTGTTAGCGGGGAGATACAATGAGCAGTTCTTC.

This clonotype has a handful of counts. Here the CDR3 DNA reads TGTGCCAGCAGCGTAGCGTCAGGATGCACAGATACGCAGTATTTT. Amino acid sequence: CASSVASGCTDTQYF. The V and J genes are TRBV9 and TRBJ2-3; D call uncertain. The CDR3 covers 15 residues. Trimming removed 0 bases at V and 1 base at J, with 9 bases between. The V gene's germline CDR1 is SGDLS and CDR2 YYNGEE.

The table lists this clonotype with many counts. The rearrangement joins TRBV11-3 to TRBJ1-1; TRBD1 might be the D (5 bases). The germline CDR1 and CDR2 sequences are SGHNT and YENEEA. The CDR3 has 14 residues. V lost 6 bases and J 0 bases, leaving 11 bases between the germline ends. This CDR3 is CASRGVGMNTEAFF. The DNA of the CDR3 is TGTGCCAGCAGGGGGGTAGGCATGAACACTGAAGCTTTCTTT.

This clonotype has a handful of counts. Sequence at one end of the junction differs from germline and may be a read error. This chain joins TRBV7-9 and TRBJ2-5; D might be TRBD1 or TRBD2, each matching 5 bases. Looked up from germline, CDR1 is SEHNR and CDR2 is FQNEAQ (reference sequence). This CDR3 has 15 residues. The CDR3 loop reads CASSSLPGREEAQYF. The CDR3 DNA follows: TGTGCCAGCAGCTCCCTACCGGGACGGGAAGAGGCCCAGTACTTC.

The chain joins TRBV12-3 or TRBV12-4 to TRBJ2-7; a possible D gene is TRBD1 (7 bases). The V gene lost 1 base and the J gene lost 3 bases, with 16 bases spanning the gap. The CDR3 has 16 residues. The CDR3 DNA follows: TGTGCCAGCAGTTTAGTCGGGGGCAGGGGGTACTACGAGCAGTACTTC. This codes for CASSLVGGRGYYEQYF.

This clonotype has ten or more counts. This chain joins TRBV15 and TRBJ2-6; D gene uncertain. The V gene's germline CDR1 is LNHNV and CDR2 YYDKDF (reference sequence). This CDR3 has 16 residues. Trimming stripped 3 bases from V and 3 bases from J, with 12 bases between. The CDR3 DNA is TGTGCCACCAGCAGTACGCGTGCATTTGGGGCCAACGTCCTGACTTTC. It codes for CATSSTRAFGANVLTF.

This clonotype was detected many times. The J gene is TRBJ2-7, the V gene TRBV6-1; D is uncertain. V gave up 6 bases and J gave up 0 bases, with 9 bases separating them. This CDR3 is 13 amino acids long. Germline loops: CDR1 MNHNS, CDR2 SASEGT. The CDR3 spells CASSPTFSYEQYF. The DNA of the CDR3 is TGTGCCAGCAGCCCCACCTTCTCCTACGAGCAGTACTTC.

There are a few counts of this clonotype. The rearrangement joins TRBV6-1 to TRBJ2-1; possible D gene TRBD1, 6 bases. Trimming removed 8 bases at V and 7 bases at J, with 21 bases between. This CDR3 comprises 15 residues. CDR1 MNHNS and CDR2 SASEGT come from the germline V gene. CDR3 protein: CASPPGTPNTNEQFF. The CDR3 DNA reads as TGTGCCAGCCCCCCAGGGACACCAAATACAAATGAGCAGTTCTTC.

This clonotype was counted only a few times. V is TRBV28 and J is TRBJ2-7; TRBD2 aligns across 9 bases. The junction had 12 bases not matched to a gene; V was cut back by 5 bases and J by 4 bases. Per the germline V gene, CDR1 is MDHEN and CDR2 is SYDVKM. The CDR3 is 16 amino acids. The CDR3 sequence: CASSQYGGGATYEQYF. CDR3 DNA sequence: TGTGCCAGCAGTCAATACGGCGGGGGGGCTACATACGAGCAGTACTTC.

Comment on this clonotype: This clone may be a read error of a much larger clone one base away. The J gene is TRBJ2-1, the V gene TRBV2; 10 positions match TRBD2. The CDR3 totals 14 residues. The germline CDR1 and CDR2 sequences are SNHLY and FYNNEI. CDR3 loop: CASKEREGLNGQFF. The CDR3 DNA reads as TGTGCCAGCAAGGAGCGGGAGGGCCTCAATGGGCAGTTCTTC.

This clonotype appeared a few times. J is TRBJ1-6 and V is TRBV7-9; a possible D gene is TRBD1 (5 bases). The germline V and J ends were trimmed by 5 bases and 6 bases, with 11 bases remaining between them. The CDR3 is 14 amino acids. Germline CDR1 reads SEHNR; CDR2 reads FQNEAQ (reference sequence). The CDR3 nucleotides read TGTGCCAGCAGCGACCGGGACCTTAATTCACCCCTCCACTTT. It codes for CASSDRDLNSPLHF.

This clonotype was seen a few times. V is TRBV18 and J is TRBJ2-7; 10 nucleotides match TRBD1. In germline, CDR1 is KGHSH, CDR2 LQKENI. The junction had 3 bases not matched to a gene; V was cut back by 6 bases and J by 1 base. This CDR3 spans 14 amino acids. The CDR3 DNA reads TGTGCCAGCTCCGACAGGGGGCTATCCTACGAGCAGTACTTC. Encoded protein: CASSDRGLSYEQYF.

This clonotype was found many times. V usage is TRBV12-3 or TRBV12-4 and J usage is TRBJ2-7; TRBD2 matches at 9 bases. This CDR3 contains 14 residues. V lost 6 bases and J lost 3; bases outside the gene matches: 6. The CDR3 bases are TGTGCCAGCAGGGCCGCGGGGGGGAGCTACGAGCAGTACTTC. Protein: CASRAAGGSYEQYF.

The rearrangement links TRBV6-5 to TRBJ1-1; no reliable D call. The CDR3 spans 16 residues. Germline values: CDR1 MNHEY, CDR2 SVGAGI. Trimming left V 0 bases short and J 5 bases short, with 16 bases between. Here the CDR3 reads CASSYSAFRVSTEAFF. The CDR3, as DNA: TGTGCCAGCAGTTACTCGGCGTTCCGTGTTTCGACTGAAGCTTTCTTT.

The chain has TRBV19 and TRBJ1-1; TRBD1 is a possible D gene (5 bases). The CDR3 totals 12 residues. CDR1 is LNHDA, CDR2 SQIVND, per germline (reference sequence). V was clipped by 3 bases and J by 7 bases, with 9 bases between them. The CDR3 sequence: CASSIPGVEAFF. The DNA for the CDR3 is TGTGCCAGTAGTATTCCGGGGGTTGAAGCTTTCTTT.

This clonotype was observed a few times. This sequence joins TRBV7-2 and TRBJ1-4; 8 nucleotides line up with TRBD1. From germline, CDR1 is SGHTA and CDR2 FQGNSA. The CDR3 spans 15 residues. V trimming: 1 base; J trimming: 7 bases; junction bases outside the gene matches: 5. This chain's CDR3 is CASSLVRTGFEKLFF. The CDR3 DNA reads TGTGCCAGCAGCTTAGTCAGGACAGGGTTTGAAAAACTGTTTTTT.

This clonotype was found many times. The V and J genes are TRBV7-2 and TRBJ2-7; no firm D call. CDR3 length: 17 amino acids. V was trimmed by 2 bases and J by 2 bases, leaving 19 bases between them. CDR1 and CDR2 (germline): SGHTA, FQGNSA. The DNA of the CDR3 is TGTGCCAGCAGCTTATTAGGTGGGCCTTCCCCGACCTACGAGCAGTACTTC. Translation gives CASSLLGGPSPTYEQYF.

This clonotype was observed once. In this CDR3 the conserved last residue, phenylalanine or tryptophan, is missing, so a read error is likely. The chain couples TRBV12-3 or TRBV12-4 to TRBJ1-1; D gene ambiguous. The CDR3 has 11 residues. V dropped 6 bases and J dropped 1 base, with 3 bases sitting between them. The CDR3 DNA follows: TGTGCCAGCAGGGAGAACACTGAAGCTTTCCTT. Its protein product is CASRENTEAFL.

This clonotype was counted between two and nine times. The chain carries TRBV7-9 and TRBJ2-7; 7 bases agree with TRBD2. V gave up 5 bases and J gave up 6 bases; unmatched junction bases: 10. CDR3 length equals 14 residues. Per germline, CDR1 SEHNR and CDR2 FQNEAQ (reference sequence). In DNA form, the CDR3 reads TGTGCCAGCAGCCCCCAAAGCGGGGTTCCCGAGCAGTACTTC. Translated: CASSPQSGVPEQYF.

The table lists this clonotype with a few counts. The chain couples TRBV3-1 to TRBJ2-7, with TRBD2 matching 7 bases. CDR3 length: 16 residues. Trimming cost V 4 bases and J 4 bases; bases outside gene matches: 13. Germline V gene lookup returns CDR1 LGHDT and CDR2 YNNKEL (reference sequence). The CDR3 DNA follows: TGTGCCAGCAGCCCCGGTTTGGGGGAGGGCCGTTACGAGCAGTACTTC. This translates into CASSPGLGEGRYEQYF.

The chain carries TRBV9 and TRBJ1-5, with D possibly TRBD1 on 6 matching bases. CDR3 length: 15 amino acids. Trimming shortened V by 4 bases and J by 5 bases, and 16 bases separated the two germline ends. Germline V CDR1 and CDR2: SGDLS, YYNGEE. The CDR3 nucleotides read TGTGCCAGCAGCCCCTCCGGGGGGCCCCATCAGCCCCAGCATTTT. Translated: CASSPSGGPHQPQHF.

This clonotype was found a few times. The rearrangement joins TRBV2 to TRBJ1-2; perhaps TRBD1 as D (6 bases). This CDR3 is built from 14 residues. Germline V CDR1 and CDR2: SNHLY, FYNNEI. V was clipped by 8 bases and J by 3 bases, with 16 bases between them. In nucleotides, the CDR3 is TGTGCCAGCGGAAGAGACAGGAATGACTATGGCTACACCTTC. Encoded protein: CASGRDRNDYGYTF.

This clonotype showed up just a few times. V usage is TRBV20-1 and J usage is TRBJ2-1; 8 bases are a match to TRBD2. CDR1 and CDR2 from the germline V gene are DFQATT and SNEGSKA (reference sequence). The CDR3 is made up of 14 amino acids. J lost 14 bases, V lost 0 bases, and 12 bases had no gene match. The CDR3 is CSARDGLAGSGEFF. The CDR3 DNA reads as TGCAGTGCTAGAGATGGGCTAGCGGGCTCCGGGGAGTTCTTC.

This chain connects TRBV6-1 to TRBJ2-7; maybe TRBD1 (6 bases). CDR3 length: 15 amino acids. Per germline, CDR1 MNHNS and CDR2 SASEGT. V lost 4 bases to trimming and J lost 2 bases, with 15 bases between them. The CDR3 here is CASSGPRDTPYEQYF. CDR3 nucleotides: TGTGCCAGCAGTGGCCCCCGGGACACCCCCTACGAGCAGTACTTC.